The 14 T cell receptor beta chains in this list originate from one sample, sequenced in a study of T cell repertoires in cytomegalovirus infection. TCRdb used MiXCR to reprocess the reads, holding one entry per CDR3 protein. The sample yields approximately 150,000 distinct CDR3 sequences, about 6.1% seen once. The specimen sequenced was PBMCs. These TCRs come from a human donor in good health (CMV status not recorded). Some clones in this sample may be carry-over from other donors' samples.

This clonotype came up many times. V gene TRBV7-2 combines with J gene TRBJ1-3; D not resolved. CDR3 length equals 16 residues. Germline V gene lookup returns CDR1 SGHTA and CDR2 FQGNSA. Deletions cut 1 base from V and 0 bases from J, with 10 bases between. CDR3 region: CASSLDSFDSGNTIYF. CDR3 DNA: TGTGCCAGCAGCTTAGACTCCTTTGACTCTGGAAACACCATATATTTT. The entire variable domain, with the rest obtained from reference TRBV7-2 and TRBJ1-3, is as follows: GAGVSQSPSNKVTEKGKDVELRCDPISGHTALYWYRQSLGQGLEFLIYFQGNSAPDKSGLPSDRFSAERTGGSVSTLTIQRTQQEDSAVYLCASSLDSFDSGNTIYFGEGSWLTVV.

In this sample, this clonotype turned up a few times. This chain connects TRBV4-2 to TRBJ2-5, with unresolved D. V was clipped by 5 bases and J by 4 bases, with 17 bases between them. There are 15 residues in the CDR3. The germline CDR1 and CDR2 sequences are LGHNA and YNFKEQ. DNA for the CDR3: TGTGCCAGCAGCACCCCGAACCCGCGAGGAGAGACCCAGTACTTC. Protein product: CASSTPNPRGETQYF.

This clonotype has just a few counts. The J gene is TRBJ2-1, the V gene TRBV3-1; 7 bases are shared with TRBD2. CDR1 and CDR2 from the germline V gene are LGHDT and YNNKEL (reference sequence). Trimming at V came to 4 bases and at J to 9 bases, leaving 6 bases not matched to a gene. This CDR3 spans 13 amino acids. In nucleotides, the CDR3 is TGTGCCAGCAGCCGCCTGGGGAGGGGTGAGCAGTTCTTC. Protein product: CASSRLGRGEQFF.

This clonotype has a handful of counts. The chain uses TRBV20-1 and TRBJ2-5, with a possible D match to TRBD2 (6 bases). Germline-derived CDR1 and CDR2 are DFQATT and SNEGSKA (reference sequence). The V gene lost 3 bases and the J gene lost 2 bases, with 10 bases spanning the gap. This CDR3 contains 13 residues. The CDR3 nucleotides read TGCAGTGCTAGGGATGGGGGGCAAGAGACCCAGTACTTC. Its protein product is CSARDGGQETQYF.

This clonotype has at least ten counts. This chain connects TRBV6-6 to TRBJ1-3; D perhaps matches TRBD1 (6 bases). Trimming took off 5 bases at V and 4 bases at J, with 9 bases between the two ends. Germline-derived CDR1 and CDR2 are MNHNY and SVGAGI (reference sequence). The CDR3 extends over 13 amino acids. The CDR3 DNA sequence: TGTGCCAGCAGTAGGGGGAGGGGAAACACCATATATTTT. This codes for CASSRGRGNTIYF.

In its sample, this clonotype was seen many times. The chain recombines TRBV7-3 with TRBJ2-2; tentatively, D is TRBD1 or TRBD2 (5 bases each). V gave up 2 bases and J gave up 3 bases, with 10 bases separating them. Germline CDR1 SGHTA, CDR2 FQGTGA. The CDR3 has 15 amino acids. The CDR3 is CASSLLGDHTGELFF. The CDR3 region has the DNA TGTGCCAGCAGCTTATTGGGGGACCACACCGGGGAGCTGTTTTTT.

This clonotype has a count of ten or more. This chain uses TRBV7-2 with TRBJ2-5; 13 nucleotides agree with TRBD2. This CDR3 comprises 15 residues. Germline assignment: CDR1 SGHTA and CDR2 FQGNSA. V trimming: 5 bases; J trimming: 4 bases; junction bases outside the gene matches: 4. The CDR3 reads CASSRLAGGGETQYF. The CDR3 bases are TGTGCCAGCAGCAGACTAGCGGGGGGAGGAGAGACCCAGTACTTC.

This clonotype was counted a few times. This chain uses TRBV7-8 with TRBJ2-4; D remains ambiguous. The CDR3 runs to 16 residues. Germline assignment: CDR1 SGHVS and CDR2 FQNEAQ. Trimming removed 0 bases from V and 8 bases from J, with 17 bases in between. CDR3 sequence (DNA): TGTGCCAGCAGCTTAGCCCCCGATTTGGGCAGCGACATTCAGTACTTC. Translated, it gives CASSLAPDLGSDIQYF. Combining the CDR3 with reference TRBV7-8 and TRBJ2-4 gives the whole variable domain GAGVSQSPRYKVAKRGQDVALRCDPISGHVSLFWYQQALGQGPEFLTYFQNEAQLDKSGLPSDRFFAERPEGSVSTLKIQRTQQEDSAVYLCASSLAPDLGSDIQYFGAGTRLSVL.

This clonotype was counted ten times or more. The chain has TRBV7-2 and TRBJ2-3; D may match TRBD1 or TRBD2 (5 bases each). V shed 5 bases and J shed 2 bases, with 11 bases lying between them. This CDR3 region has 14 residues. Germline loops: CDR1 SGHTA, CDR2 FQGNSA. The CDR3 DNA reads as TGTGCCAGCAGCCACGGTGGGACCACAGATACGCAGTATTTT. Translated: CASSHGGTTDTQYF.

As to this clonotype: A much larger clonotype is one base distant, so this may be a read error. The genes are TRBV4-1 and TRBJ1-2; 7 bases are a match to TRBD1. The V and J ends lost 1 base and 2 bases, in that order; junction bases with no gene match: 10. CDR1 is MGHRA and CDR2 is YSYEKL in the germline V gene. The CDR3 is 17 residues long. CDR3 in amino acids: CASSQGGDRRLNYGYTF. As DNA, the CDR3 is TGCGCCAGCAGCCAAGGCGGGGACAGACGGTTAAACTATGGCTACACCTTC.

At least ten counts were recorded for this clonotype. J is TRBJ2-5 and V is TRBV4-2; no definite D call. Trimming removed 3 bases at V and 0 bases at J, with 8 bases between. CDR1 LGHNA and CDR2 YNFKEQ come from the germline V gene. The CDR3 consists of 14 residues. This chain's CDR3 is CASSQLRYQETQYF. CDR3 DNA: TGTGCCAGCAGCCAGCTAAGGTACCAAGAGACCCAGTACTTC.

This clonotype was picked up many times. In DNA, the CDR3 is TGTGCCAGCAGTGGGCGGGGGCGACAGCCCCAGCATTTT. This sequence encodes CASSGRGRQPQHF. The chain employs TRBV7-8 and TRBJ1-5; tentatively, D is TRBD1 (6 bases). The CDR3 length is 13 residues. V was pared by 6 bases and J by 7 bases, with 13 bases between. From germline, CDR1 is SGHVS and CDR2 FQNEAQ.

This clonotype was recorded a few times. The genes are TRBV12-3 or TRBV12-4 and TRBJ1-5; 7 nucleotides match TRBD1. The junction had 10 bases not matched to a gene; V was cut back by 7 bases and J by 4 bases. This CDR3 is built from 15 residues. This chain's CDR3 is CASNSGQSLNQPQHF. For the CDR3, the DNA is TGTGCCAGCAACTCGGGACAGTCTCTAAATCAGCCCCAGCATTTT.

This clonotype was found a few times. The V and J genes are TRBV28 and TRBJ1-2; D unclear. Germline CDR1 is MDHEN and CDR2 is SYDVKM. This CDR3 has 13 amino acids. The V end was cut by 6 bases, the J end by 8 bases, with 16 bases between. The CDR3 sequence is CASSLGSRGGYTF. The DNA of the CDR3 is TGTGCCAGCAGCCTTGGCTCCAGAGGGGGCTACACCTTC.